Presented here are 29 T cell receptor beta chains from one specimen sequenced in a study of T cells in localized non-small cell lung cancer. Assay used: immunoSEQ multiplex PCR; TCRdb lists only in-frame clones, some missing. The table includes tens of thousands of clones, 86% detected once. This material consisted of peripheral blood, taken before any cancer treatment. The receptors here all came from a woman aged 18-49 years with stage III lung adenocarcinoma.

This CDR3 reads CASSPAGAGTEAFF. Here the CDR3 DNA reads TGTGCCAGCAGCCCCGCCGGGGCAGGCACTGAAGCTTTCTTT. This rearrangement joins TRBV7-2 to TRBJ1-1, with D possibly being TRBD1 (5 bases). Germline-derived CDR1 and CDR2 are SGHTA and FQGNSA. This CDR3 contains 14 residues. V was trimmed by 5 bases and J by 4 bases, leaving 14 bases between them.

The chain joins TRBV7-8 to TRBJ1-4, with TRBD1 as a possible D gene (5 bases). Germline V gene lookup returns CDR1 SGHVS and CDR2 FQNEAQ. V was pared by 5 bases and J by 10 bases, with 14 bases between. CDR3 length: 13 residues. CDR3: CASSDRTGGKLFF. The CDR3, as DNA: TGTGCCAGCAGCGATCGGACGGGGGGAAAACTGTTTTTT.

This clone is a singleton in its sample. V gene TRBV6-1 combines with J gene TRBJ1-5; D perhaps matches TRBD1 (5 bases). Germline CDR1 is MNHNS and CDR2 is SASEGT. V was trimmed by 0 bases and J by 6 bases, leaving 9 bases between them. CDR3 length equals 14 residues. The CDR3 nucleotides are TGTGCCAGCAGTGAAGCGGGGCAGTTTCAGCCCCAGCATTTT. Translation gives CASSEAGQFQPQHF.

V usage is TRBV30 and J usage is TRBJ2-2; D is unresolved. Germline-derived CDR1 and CDR2 are GTSNPN and SVGIG (reference sequence). V gave up 0 bases and J gave up 7 bases, with 9 bases separating them. This CDR3 has 13 amino acids. The CDR3 region has the DNA TGTGCCTGGAGTGTACTGGCTAGCGGGGAGCTGTTTTTT. It encodes CAWSVLASGELFF.

The genes are TRBV2 and TRBJ2-3; 9 nucleotides line up with TRBD2. Germline CDR1 is SNHLY and CDR2 is FYNNEI. This CDR3 region has 15 residues. The junction had 7 bases not matched to a gene; V was cut back by 6 bases and J by 3 bases. The CDR3 DNA follows: TGTGCCAGCAGGATGAGCGGGGGGTGGACAGATACGCAGTATTTT. This encodes CASRMSGGWTDTQYF.

The chain uses TRBV19 and TRBJ1-2, with no clear D. V lost 7 bases, J lost 4 bases, and 10 bases lay in between. CDR3 length: 12 residues. CDR1 LNHDA and CDR2 SQIVND come from the germline V gene (reference sequence). The DNA for the CDR3 is TGTGCCAGTAATACGGGCCGCTATGGCTACACCTTC. This sequence encodes CASNTGRYGYTF.

The chain links TRBV9 to TRBJ1-5; D possibly corresponds to TRBD1 (5 bases). The CDR3 has 15 amino acids. The germline V gene has CDR1 SGDLS and CDR2 YYNGEE. V lost 0 bases and J 2 bases, leaving 9 bases between the germline ends. CDR3 residues: CASSVGGSGNQPQHF. DNA for the CDR3: TGTGCCAGCAGCGTAGGGGGGTCGGGCAATCAGCCCCAGCATTTT.

This chain uses TRBV6-5 with TRBJ1-1; possibly TRBD1 for D (6 bases). The V gene's germline CDR1 is MNHEY and CDR2 SVGAGI. CDR3 length equals 15 residues. V lost 9 bases, J lost 2 bases, and 19 bases lay in between. CDR3: CASKGHIASNTEAFF. Written as DNA, the CDR3 is TGTGCCAGTAAGGGACATATCGCATCAAACACTGAAGCTTTCTTT.

This rearrangement joins TRBV2 to TRBJ2-5; D may be TRBD1 (5 bases). Trimming removed 5 bases from V and 4 bases from J, with 11 bases in between. The germline gives CDR1 SNHLY, CDR2 FYNNEI. The CDR3 contains 13 residues. DNA for the CDR3: TGTGCCAGCAGTCAAAGGGGCCCAGAGACCCAGTACTTC. Translation: CASSQRGPETQYF.

The chain carries TRBV27 and TRBJ2-7, with D tentatively TRBD1 (5 bases). Germline loops: CDR1 MNHEY, CDR2 SMNVEV (reference sequence). The length of the CDR3 is 14 residues. DNA of the CDR3: TGTGTCACCGACCAGGACATCCTCTCCTACGAGCAGTACTTC. Its translation is CVTDQDILSYEQYF.

The chain has TRBV7-3 and TRBJ2-2; TRBD1 matches 7 bases. CDR1 is SGHTA, CDR2 FQGTGA, per germline. The CDR3 has 14 amino acids. V dropped 5 bases and J dropped 8; count of bases not matched to a gene: 8. The DNA for the CDR3 is TGTGCCAGCAGCGGCCAAGGGACAGCGGGGGAGCTGTTTTTT. Translated, it gives CASSGQGTAGELFF. Full variable domain (remainder filled in from reference TRBV7-3 and TRBJ2-2): GAGVSQTPSNKVTEKGKYVELRCDPISGHTALYWYRQSLGQGPEFLIYFQGTGAADDSGLPNDRFFAVRPEGSVSTLKIQRTERGDSAVYLCASSGQGTAGELFFGEGSRLTVL.

This clone was observed a handful of times. The chain carries TRBV2 and TRBJ1-5, with D possibly matching TRBD1 (5 bases). This CDR3 spans 15 amino acids. Germline CDR1 is SNHLY and CDR2 is FYNNEI. Trimming pared 4 bases from V and 3 bases from J, leaving 13 bases between. The CDR3 is CASSVGRLTNQPQHF. The CDR3 DNA follows: TGTGCCAGCAGTGTGGGGCGGCTTACCAATCAGCCCCAGCATTTT.

This clone showed up just once. The rearrangement links TRBV7-3 to TRBJ2-2; perhaps TRBD1 as D (5 bases). The CDR3 is made up of 13 amino acids. CDR1 is SGHTA and CDR2 is FQGTGA in the germline V gene. V was pared by 3 bases and J by 6 bases, with 8 bases between. The CDR3 protein is CASSFRVPGELFF. In nucleotides, the CDR3 is TGTGCCAGCAGCTTCAGGGTACCCGGGGAGCTGTTTTTT.

The V call is TRBV19, the J call TRBJ1-2, with unresolved D. Germline assignment: CDR1 LNHDA and CDR2 SQIVND (reference sequence). V lost 7 bases, J lost 4 bases, and 13 bases lay in between. The CDR3 contains 13 residues. CDR3 in DNA: TGTGCCAGTACTCCGACCGGCAGCTATGGCTACACCTTC. This gives the protein CASTPTGSYGYTF.

This sequence joins TRBV5-8 and TRBJ1-1; D is perhaps TRBD1 (6 bases). The CDR3 is made up of 14 amino acids. The germline V gene encodes CDR1 SGHTS and CDR2 YDEGEE. The V gene lost 7 bases and the J gene lost 0 bases, with 13 bases spanning the gap. CDR3 coding DNA: TGTGCCAGCGACCGAGGGGGTATGAACACTGAAGCTTTCTTT. Protein product: CASDRGGMNTEAFF.

CDR3 in amino acids: CASSLTGPYEQYF. The CDR3 DNA follows: TGCGCCAGCAGCCTGACAGGGCCCTACGAGCAGTACTTC. J is TRBJ2-7 and V is TRBV5-1; 7 nucleotides line up with TRBD1. The CDR3 covers 13 residues. Germline V gives CDR1 SGHRS, CDR2 YFSETQ. J was trimmed by 2 bases and V by 4 bases; bases with no gene match: 3.

The J gene is TRBJ2-1, the V gene TRBV7-9, with D maybe TRBD2 (7 bases). This CDR3 spans 17 amino acids. With 7 bases removed from V and 4 bases from J, the gap between germline ends came to 23 bases. Germline values: CDR1 SEHNR, CDR2 FQNEAQ (reference sequence). Here the CDR3 DNA reads TGTGCCAGCACCATCGGGCGGGGGCCTACTCTTTACAATGAGCAGTTCTTC. Protein product: CASTIGRGPTLYNEQFF.

The genes are TRBV6-5 and TRBJ1-5; tentative D call: TRBD1 (6 bases). The germline gives CDR1 MNHEY, CDR2 SVGAGI. Trimming cost V 5 bases and J 1 base, with 12 bases left between them. The CDR3 extends over 15 amino acids. Written as DNA, the CDR3 is TGTGCCAGCAGTCGGGGCGACAGGAGCAATCAGCCCCAGCATTTT. Translating gives CASSRGDRSNQPQHF.

The chain has TRBV5-5 and TRBJ1-2; 7 nucleotides match TRBD1. V gave up 4 bases and J gave up 8 bases; unmatched junction bases: 8. Germline V gene data show CDR1 as SGHKS and CDR2 as YYEKEE (reference sequence). The CDR3 length is 13 residues. The CDR3 DNA reads TGTGCCAGCAGCGATACAGGGGTGGGGGGCTACACCTTC. Translation gives CASSDTGVGGYTF.

This chain joins TRBV7-8 and TRBJ1-6; D gene ambiguous. CDR1 is SGHVS, CDR2 FQNEAQ, per germline. The CDR3 contains 14 residues. The germline V and J ends were trimmed by 6 bases and 7 bases, with 13 bases remaining between them. The CDR3 sequence: CASSDQQSNSPLHF. CDR3 nucleotides: TGTGCCAGCAGTGACCAACAGTCCAATTCACCCCTCCACTTT.

This chain uses TRBV5-6 with TRBJ1-1; D is unresolved. Germline lookup yields CDR1 SGHDT and CDR2 YYEEEE. Deletions cut 4 bases from V and 1 base from J, with 5 bases between. CDR3 size: 12 residues. The CDR3 protein is CASSPQNTEAFF. CDR3 nucleotides: TGTGCCAGCAGCCCTCAGAACACTGAAGCTTTCTTT.

The J gene is TRBJ2-2, the V gene TRBV5-4, with 9 positions matching TRBD1. CDR1 and CDR2 from the germline V gene are SGHNT and YYREEE (reference sequence). V shed 4 bases and J 4 bases; nucleotides not matched to a gene: 8. CDR3 size: 16 residues. The CDR3 nucleotides are TGTGCCAGCAGCCTAGGGACAGGGAAAGGCACCGGGGAGCTGTTTTTT. As protein: CASSLGTGKGTGELFF.

CDR3 DNA sequence: TGTGCCTGGAAGAATAATTCACCCCTCCACTTT. This codes for CAWKNNSPLHF. The chain couples TRBV30 to TRBJ1-6; D gene uncertain. This CDR3 has 11 residues. V was shortened by 4 bases and J by 5 bases, with 3 bases between the two germline ends. Germline-derived CDR1 and CDR2 are GTSNPN and SVGIG (reference sequence).

The chain combines TRBV5-4 with TRBJ1-1, with D perhaps TRBD1 (6 bases). CDR3 length: 16 residues. V gave up 4 bases and J gave up 1 base, with 17 bases separating them. Germline V gives CDR1 SGHNT, CDR2 YYREEE (reference sequence). The CDR3: CASSTKLGGGNTEAFF. DNA for the CDR3: TGTGCCAGCAGCACAAAGCTGGGGGGCGGGAACACTGAAGCTTTCTTT.

This clone was observed a few times. The chain has TRBV23-1 and TRBJ2-7; 8 bases map to TRBD2. TRBV23-1 falls under the ORF class, with uncertain function. The CDR3 totals 14 residues. J gave up 4 bases and V 3 bases, and 5 bases lay outside the gene matches. CDR3 amino acids: CASSHQRGPYEQYF. CDR3 coding DNA: TGCGCCAGCAGTCATCAGCGGGGGCCTTACGAGCAGTACTTC.

This clone was seen only a few times. The V call is TRBV4-2, the J call TRBJ2-1; TRBD2 is a possible D gene (5 bases). Deletions cut 0 bases from V and 9 bases from J, with 12 bases between. The CDR3 is made up of 14 amino acids. Germline V lookup: CDR1 LGHNA, CDR2 YNFKEQ. The CDR3 nucleotides read TGTGCCAGCAGCCAAGATCCTACAGAGGGTGAGCAGTTCTTC. It is translated as CASSQDPTEGEQFF.

The rearrangement joins TRBV6-5 to TRBJ2-1; no firm D call. The CDR3 has 14 amino acids. V dropped 6 bases and J dropped 14 bases, with 23 bases sitting between them. The germline CDR1 and CDR2 sequences are MNHEY and SVGAGI. The CDR3 DNA follows: TGTGCCAGCAGGCCTCGACCTGGCGGACGCTCGGAGTTCTTC. Its protein product is CASRPRPGGRSEFF.

Details on this clone: This CDR3 is also generated by other DNA sequences in the sample. The chain couples TRBV6-5 to TRBJ2-5; tentatively, D is TRBD2 (6 bases). Germline-derived CDR1 and CDR2 are MNHEY and SVGAGI. V was clipped by 2 bases and J by 5 bases, with 9 bases between them. This CDR3 is built from 13 residues. CDR3 DNA: TGTGCCAGCAGTTACACCGGAGGGGAGACCCAGTACTTC. It translates to CASSYTGGETQYF.

The chain is built from TRBV6-1 and TRBJ1-2; no clear D. The V end was cut by 6 bases, the J end by 0 bases, with 8 bases between. There are 13 residues in the CDR3. Germline V CDR1 and CDR2: MNHNS, SASEGT. CDR3 sequence reads: CASRSSANYGYTF. CDR3 DNA sequence: TGTGCCAGCAGGAGCAGTGCTAACTATGGCTACACCTTC.